This TCR beta chain was captured in a study of Ad26.COV2.S vaccination and SARS-CoV-2 variants. Across the study: Into the muscle, Ad26.COV2.S was dosed once or twice, 56 days apart.

As to treatment: 15 to 20 received Ad26.COV2.S at low or high dose, single or two shots; five or six received placebo; per-sample allocation not given. Specimen acquisition occurred on day 63 following the initial vaccine or placebo injection. TCRdb's table, derived via immunoSEQ multiplex PCR, lists solely in-frame clones and lacks some. The table records about 680,000 clones, about 90% of them present only once. The CDR3 runs 14 residues. J lost 2 bases, V lost 5 bases, and 5 bases had no gene match. Per the germline V gene, CDR1 is PRHDT and CDR2 is FYEKMQ (reference sequence). This rearrangement joins TRBV13 to TRBJ2-7; TRBD2 matches 8 bases. The sequencing here drew on peripheral blood, taken in a trial of Ad26.COV2.S vaccine versus placebo. The TCR was taken from a person between 18 and 60 years old who received the Ad26.COV2.S COVID-19 vaccine or a placebo. CDR3 DNA: TGTGCCAGCAGCCCGAAGCGGGAGCCCTACGAGCAGTACTTC. This gives the protein CASSPKREPYEQYF. Full variable domain (remainder filled in from reference TRBV13 and TRBJ2-7): AAGVIQSPRHLIKEKRETATLKCYPIPRHDTVYWYQQGPGQDPQFLISFYEKMQSDKGSIPDRFSAQQFSDYHSELNMSSLELGDSALYFCASSPKREPYEQYFGPGTRLTVT.